The 14 T cell receptor beta chains below all came from one sample that was sequenced in a study of shared clonotypes between healthy human individuals. The protocol was immunoSEQ multiplex PCR, while the TCRdb copy is restricted to in-frame clones and leaves out a portion. The sample records about 380,000 clones, approximately 96% being singletons. Sequencing used memory CD8+ T cells sorted from blood. Subset denoted: CD45RO+ cells pooled with CCR7-negative TemRA cells. Receptors were obtained from a man between 25 and 39 years old in good health.

The chain combines TRBV10-2 with TRBJ2-5, with 13 bases identical to TRBD2. The germline CDR1 and CDR2 sequences are WSHSY and SAAADI. V shed 6 bases, J shed 2 bases, and the junction held 0 bases outside the gene matches. The CDR3 consists of 14 residues. The CDR3, as DNA: TGCGCCAGCAGGGGACTAGCGGGACAAGAGACCCAGTACTTC. Amino acids: CASRGLAGQETQYF.

The chain couples TRBV9 to TRBJ2-3; D is possibly TRBD1 (6 bases). From germline, CDR1 is SGDLS and CDR2 YYNGEE. This CDR3 has 16 residues. The ends were cut back, 0 bases at V and 1 base at J, with 12 bases in the middle. The CDR3 protein is CASSVETGWGTDTQYF. CDR3 coding DNA: TGTGCCAGCAGCGTAGAGACAGGCTGGGGCACAGATACGCAGTATTTT.

The V gene is TRBV5-1, the J gene TRBJ2-7; 7 positions agree with TRBD2. Germline V gene data show CDR1 as SGHRS and CDR2 as YFSETQ. With V trimmed by 10 bases and J by 7 bases, 17 bases remained unmatched. The CDR3 covers 14 residues. CDR3 coding DNA: TGCGCCTCAGCATCGGGACTAACCCCCAGGGAGCAGTACTTC. Its protein product is CASASGLTPREQYF.

The chain carries TRBV6-5 and TRBJ1-2; maybe TRBD1 (5 bases). This CDR3 spans 16 amino acids. Trimming took off 4 bases at V and 8 bases at J, with 23 bases between the two ends. Germline CDR1 reads MNHEY; CDR2 reads SVGAGI. CDR3 protein: CASSFTLQAPAGGYTF. In DNA, the CDR3 is TGTGCCAGCAGTTTTACCCTACAGGCCCCCGCGGGGGGCTACACCTTC.

The chain couples TRBV11-3 to TRBJ2-3; D tentatively reads TRBD1 or TRBD2 (5 bases each). V was shortened by 1 base and J by 5 bases, with 10 bases between the two germline ends. Germline CDR1 and CDR2: SGHNT and YENEEA. The CDR3 is 14 amino acids. The CDR3 spells CASSLGGGGDTQYF. The CDR3 DNA reads as TGTGCCAGCAGCTTAGGAGGTGGGGGAGATACGCAGTATTTT.

This clone was picked up a small number of times. In the same sample, other DNA sequences code for this CDR3. The chain is built from TRBV28 and TRBJ1-3; D is unclear. Germline V lookup: CDR1 MDHEN, CDR2 SYDVKM. Trimming took off 3 bases at V and 4 bases at J, with 4 bases between the two ends. This CDR3 region has 12 residues. The CDR3 DNA follows: TGTGCCAGCAGTTTCGGGGGAAACACCATATATTTT. Amino acid sequence: CASSFGGNTIYF.

This rearrangement joins TRBV14 to TRBJ1-2; weak D call: TRBD1 (6 bases). The V end was cut by 2 bases, the J end by 8 bases, with 12 bases between. Per germline, CDR1 SGHDN and CDR2 FVKESK. The CDR3 spans 13 residues. CDR3 bases: TGTGCCAGCAGCCAACGGGGGGCGCTCGGCTACACCTTC. This encodes CASSQRGALGYTF.

In its sample, this clone was seen a few times. The chain joins TRBV19 to TRBJ1-5, with D hard to call. The germline V and J ends were trimmed by 3 bases and 2 bases, with 8 bases remaining between them. Per germline, CDR1 LNHDA and CDR2 SQIVND (reference sequence). The CDR3 length is 14 residues. CDR3 in DNA: TGTGCCAGTAGTATGGAGAGGGGCAATCAGCCCCAGCATTTT. Its protein product is CASSMERGNQPQHF. The complete variable domain, with remaining parts taken from reference TRBV19 and TRBJ1-5, reads DGGITQSPKYLFRKEGQNVTLSCEQNLNHDAMYWYRQDPGQGLRLIYYSQIVNDFQKGDIAEGYSVSREKKESFPLTVTSAQKNPTAFYLCASSMERGNQPQHFGDGTRLSIL.

The rearrangement links TRBV20-1 to TRBJ1-1; D is possibly TRBD1 (5 bases). Trimming left V 3 bases short and J 7 bases short, with 9 bases between. This CDR3 comprises 11 residues. CDR1 and CDR2 from the germline V gene are DFQATT and SNEGSKA (reference sequence). The CDR3 bases are TGCAGTGCTAGGGGGGTTGTTGAAGCTTTCTTT. Translated: CSARGVVEAFF.

V usage is TRBV5-6 and J usage is TRBJ1-3; perhaps TRBD1 as D (5 bases). This CDR3 is built from 16 residues. Trimming removed 4 bases at V and 2 bases at J, with 16 bases between. Germline loops: CDR1 SGHDT, CDR2 YYEEEE. The CDR3 coding sequence is TGTGCCAGCAGCCGAGGCAATCAGGGTGCTGGAAACACCATATATTTT. This sequence encodes CASSRGNQGAGNTIYF.

This chain connects TRBV19 to TRBJ2-1, with 9 bases matching TRBD2. V was clipped by 3 bases and J by 8 bases; unmatched bases: 8. This CDR3 region has 15 residues. The V gene's germline CDR1 is LNHDA and CDR2 SQIVND (reference sequence). The CDR3 loop is CASSILEGGRDEQFF. In nucleotides, the CDR3 is TGTGCCAGTAGTATCCTAGAGGGCGGGAGGGATGAGCAGTTCTTC.

The chain is built from TRBV27 and TRBJ1-2; D is unclear. Germline-derived CDR1 and CDR2 are MNHEY and SMNVEV (reference sequence). The CDR3 runs 15 residues. V gave up 6 bases and J gave up 4 bases, with 18 bases separating them. The CDR3: CASSPVRPSGYGYTF. CDR3 in DNA: TGTGCCAGCAGCCCGGTTCGGCCAAGTGGCTATGGCTACACCTTC.

The rearrangement joins TRBV28 to TRBJ1-5; possibly TRBD1 for D (5 bases). The CDR3 length is 15 residues. Trimming pared 6 bases from V and 7 bases from J, leaving 19 bases between. Germline V gene sequence: CDR1 MDHEN, CDR2 SYDVKM. The CDR3, as DNA: TGTGCCAGCAGGCTGAGGGCAGGGAAGGGGCAGCCCCAGCATTTT. It specifies CASRLRAGKGQPQHF. The variable domain in full, with the rest retrieved from reference TRBV28 and TRBJ1-5, is DVKVTQSSRYLVKRTGEKVFLECVQDMDHENMFWYRQDPGLGLRLIYFSYDVKMKEKGDIPEGYSVSREKKERFSLILESASTNQTSMYLCASRLRAGKGQPQHFGDGTRLSIL.

The CDR3 loop reads CASRTRGSYEQYF. Here the CDR3 DNA reads TGTGCCAGCCGGACTCGGGGCTCCTACGAGCAGTACTTC. This sequence joins TRBV6-5 and TRBJ2-7, with D perhaps TRBD2 (5 bases). The germline gives CDR1 MNHEY, CDR2 SVGAGI. This CDR3 region has 13 residues. V shed 8 bases and J shed 0 bases, with 11 bases lying between them.